These 8 T cell receptor beta chains came from one sample sequenced in a study of vaccination effects on CD4 cells after COVID-19. Isolation of CD4+ T cells took place after about nine days of culture. TCRdb's copy holds only in-frame clones and misses some; the assay was immunoSEQ multiplex PCR. The data hold 70,000 to 85,000 clones, with around 77% observed a single time. No antigen has been assigned to these receptors. The source was CD4+ T cells from PBMCs cultured without peptide, collected before COVID-19 vaccination. These receptors were taken from a human donor who received a COVID-19 vaccine.

The rearrangement links TRBV5-1 to TRBJ2-1, with 8 nucleotides matching TRBD2. CDR3 length: 14 residues. Germline V gene data show CDR1 as SGHRS and CDR2 as YFSETQ. J was trimmed by 4 bases and V by 5 bases; bases with no gene match: 5. The CDR3 nucleotides read TGCGCCAGCAGGATAGCGGGGACATACAATGAGCAGTTCTTC. The encoded protein is CASRIAGTYNEQFF.

This clone has more than one count but fewer than ten. The genes are TRBV6-6 and TRBJ2-7; possible D gene TRBD1, 6 bases. This CDR3 spans 14 amino acids. V lost 5 bases and J 5 bases, leaving 16 bases between the germline ends. The germline V gene has CDR1 MNHNY and CDR2 SVGAGI (reference sequence). CDR3 sequence reads: CASSTRQEIHEQYV. CDR3 in DNA: TGTGCCAGCAGTACAAGACAGGAAATCCACGAGCAGTACGTC.

V is TRBV11-2 and J is TRBJ1-6; the match to TRBD1 covers 11 bases. The junction had 8 bases not matched to a gene; V was cut back by 5 bases and J by 8 bases. CDR1 SGHAT and CDR2 FQNNGV come from the germline V gene. This CDR3 is built from 16 residues. The CDR3 region is CASSPPDRGQYSPLHF. The DNA for the CDR3 is TGTGCCAGCAGCCCGCCGGACAGGGGGCAGTATTCACCCCTCCACTTT.

Only a few counts were recorded for this clone. The chain employs TRBV27 and TRBJ1-2, with D unclear. V was shortened by 6 bases and J by 4 bases, with 15 bases between the two germline ends. CDR1 and CDR2 from the germline V gene are MNHEY and SMNVEV (reference sequence). This CDR3 comprises 14 residues. CDR3 in DNA: TGTGCCAGCAGGGCCGTAAGGGCCCTCTATGGCTACACCTTC. This gives the protein CASRAVRALYGYTF.

This clone came up once. This rearrangement joins TRBV18 to TRBJ2-7; 7 nucleotides line up with TRBD2. There are 15 residues in the CDR3. Germline-derived CDR1 and CDR2 are KGHSH and LQKENI. V lost 3 bases and J lost 7; bases outside the gene matches: 12. The CDR3 sequence: CASSPSASGEGEQYV. In DNA form, the CDR3 reads TGTGCCAGCTCACCTTCTGCGAGTGGGGAGGGAGAGCAGTACGTC.

The V gene is TRBV7-2, the J gene TRBJ2-2, with 10 bases that match TRBD1. CDR1 is SGHTA, CDR2 FQGNSA, per germline. With V trimmed by 1 base and J by 4 bases, 9 bases remained unmatched. The CDR3 covers 18 residues. CDR3 protein: CASSLVATGGLITGELFF. The CDR3 DNA follows: TGTGCCAGCAGCTTAGTCGCGACAGGGGGCTTGATCACCGGGGAGCTGTTTTTT.

This clone is a singleton in its sample. The gene calls are TRBV12-3 or TRBV12-4 and TRBJ1-5; unclear D gene. The CDR3 runs to 13 residues. With 2 bases removed from V and 9 bases from J, the gap between germline ends came to 11 bases. Here the CDR3 DNA reads TGTGCCAGCAGTTTATATGAGGGAATGCCCCAGCATTTT. Protein product: CASSLYEGMPQHF.

The gene calls are TRBV6-5 and TRBJ2-2; TRBD1 might be the D (5 bases). Germline V gene lookup returns CDR1 MNHEY and CDR2 SVGAGI. The CDR3 spans 14 residues. Deletions cut 8 bases from V and 3 bases from J, with 13 bases between. The CDR3 coding sequence is TGTGCCAGCCACTACAGGTCTTACACCGGGGAGCTGTTTTTT. As protein: CASHYRSYTGELFF.